The sequence of this T cell receptor (beta chain) was determined in a study of response to subunit inactivated influenza vaccine. TCRdb itself ran the RT-PCR reads through MiXCR, one entry per CDR3 protein. Of a few hundred thousand distinct CDR3 sequences in the sample, 14% were seen once. This CDR3 comprises 10 residues. The ends were cut back, 4 bases at V and 3 bases at J, with 3 bases in the middle. Germline V gene lookup returns CDR1 DFQATT and CDR2 SNEGSKA (reference sequence). This sample comprised PBMCs from blood, obtained less than 13 days after vaccination. This receptor was taken from a man between 50 and 59 years old who received an inactivated influenza vaccine. The chain carries TRBV20-1 and TRBJ2-5; D ambiguous. In DNA form, the CDR3 reads TGCAGTGCTACGGAAGAGACCCAGTACTTC. Translation gives CSATEETQYF.